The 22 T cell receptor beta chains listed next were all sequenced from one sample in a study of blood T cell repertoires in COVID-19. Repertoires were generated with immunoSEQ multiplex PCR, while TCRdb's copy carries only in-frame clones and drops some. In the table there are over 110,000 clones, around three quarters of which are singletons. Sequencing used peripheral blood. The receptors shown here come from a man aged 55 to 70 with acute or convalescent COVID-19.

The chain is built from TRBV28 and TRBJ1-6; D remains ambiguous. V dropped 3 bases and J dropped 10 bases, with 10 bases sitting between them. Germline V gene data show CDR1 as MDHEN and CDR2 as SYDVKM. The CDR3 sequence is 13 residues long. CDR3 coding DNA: TGTGCCAGCAGTTTCGGGATGGAGTCACCCCTCCACTTT. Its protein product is CASSFGMESPLHF. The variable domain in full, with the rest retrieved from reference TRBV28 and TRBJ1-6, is DVKVTQSSRYLVKRTGEKVFLECVQDMDHENMFWYRQDPGLGLRLIYFSYDVKMKEKGDIPEGYSVSREKKERFSLILESASTNQTSMYLCASSFGMESPLHFGNGTRLTVT.

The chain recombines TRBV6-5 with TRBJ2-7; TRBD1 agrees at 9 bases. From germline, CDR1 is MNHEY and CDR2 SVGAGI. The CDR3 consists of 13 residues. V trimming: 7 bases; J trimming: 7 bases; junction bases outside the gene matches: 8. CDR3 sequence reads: CASTGTGTREQYF. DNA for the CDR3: TGTGCCAGCACCGGGACAGGGACGCGTGAGCAGTACTTC.

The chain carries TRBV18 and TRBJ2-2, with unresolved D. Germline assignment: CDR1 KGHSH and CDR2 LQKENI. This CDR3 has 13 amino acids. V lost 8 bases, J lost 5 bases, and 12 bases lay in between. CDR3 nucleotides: TGTGCCAGCACCTCACAAATAACCGGGGAGCTGTTTTTT. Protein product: CASTSQITGELFF.

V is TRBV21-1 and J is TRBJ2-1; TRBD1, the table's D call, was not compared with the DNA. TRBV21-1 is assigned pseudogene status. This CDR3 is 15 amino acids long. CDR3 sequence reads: CASSKTGSSYNEQFF. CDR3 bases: TGTGCCAGCAGCAAGACAGGGAGCTCCTACAATGAGCAGTTCTTC.

The CDR3 spells CASSLVGSGSFSQFF. The CDR3 coding sequence is TGTGCCAGCAGCTTGGTTGGTAGCGGGAGTTTCAGTCAGTTCTTC. V and J are TRBV5-8 and TRBJ2-1, with 9 bases identical to TRBD2. The CDR3 contains 15 residues. The J segment lost 13 bases and the V segment lost 0 bases, leaving 11 bases of the junction unmatched. Germline V gives CDR1 SGHTS, CDR2 YDEGEE.

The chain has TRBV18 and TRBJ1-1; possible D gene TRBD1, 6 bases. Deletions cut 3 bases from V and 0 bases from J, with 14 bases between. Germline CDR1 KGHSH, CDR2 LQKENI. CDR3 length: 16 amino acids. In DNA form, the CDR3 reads TGTGCCAGCTCACCCCCGGGGACACCTATGAACACTGAAGCTTTCTTT. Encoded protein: CASSPPGTPMNTEAFF.

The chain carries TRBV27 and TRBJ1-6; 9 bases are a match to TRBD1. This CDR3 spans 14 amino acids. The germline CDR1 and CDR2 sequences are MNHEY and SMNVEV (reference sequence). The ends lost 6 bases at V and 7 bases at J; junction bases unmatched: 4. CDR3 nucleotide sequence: TGTGCCAGCAGCCAGGGACAGGGAAATTCACCCCTCCACTTT. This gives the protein CASSQGQGNSPLHF.

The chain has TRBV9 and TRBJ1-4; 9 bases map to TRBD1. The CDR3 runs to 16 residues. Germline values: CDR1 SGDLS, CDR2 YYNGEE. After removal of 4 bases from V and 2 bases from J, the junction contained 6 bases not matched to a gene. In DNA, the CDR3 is TGTGCCAGCAGCCCGGGACAGGGAATGACTAATGAAAAACTGTTTTTT. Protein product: CASSPGQGMTNEKLFF.

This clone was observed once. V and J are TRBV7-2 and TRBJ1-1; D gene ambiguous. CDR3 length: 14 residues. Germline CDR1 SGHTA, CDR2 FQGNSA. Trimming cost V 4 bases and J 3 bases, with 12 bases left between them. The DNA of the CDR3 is TGTGCCAGCAGCTCCTCAGGCCCCTACACTGAAGCTTTCTTT. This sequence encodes CASSSSGPYTEAFF.

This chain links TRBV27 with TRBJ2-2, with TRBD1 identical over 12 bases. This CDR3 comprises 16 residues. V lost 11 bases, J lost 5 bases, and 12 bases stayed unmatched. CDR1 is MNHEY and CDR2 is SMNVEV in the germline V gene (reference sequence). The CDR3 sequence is CAGKPGQGARTGELFF. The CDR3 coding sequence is TGTGCCGGAAAACCGGGACAGGGGGCGCGTACCGGGGAGCTGTTTTTT.

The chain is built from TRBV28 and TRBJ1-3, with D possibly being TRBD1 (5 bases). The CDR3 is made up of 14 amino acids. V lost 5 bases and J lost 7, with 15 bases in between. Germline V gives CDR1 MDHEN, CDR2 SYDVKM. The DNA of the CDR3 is TGTGCCAGCAGTCCACTTGGGGGGAGGAACACCATATATTTT. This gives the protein CASSPLGGRNTIYF.

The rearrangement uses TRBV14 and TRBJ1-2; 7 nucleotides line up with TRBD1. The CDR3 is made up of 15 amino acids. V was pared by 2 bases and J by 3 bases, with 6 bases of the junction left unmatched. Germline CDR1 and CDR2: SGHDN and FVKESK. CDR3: CASSQRQGLDYGYTF. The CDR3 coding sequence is TGTGCCAGCAGCCAACGACAGGGTTTGGACTATGGCTACACCTTC. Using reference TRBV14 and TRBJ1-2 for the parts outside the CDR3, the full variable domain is EAGVTQFPSHSVIEKGQTVTLRCDPISGHDNLYWYRRVMGKEIKFLLHFVKESKQDESGMPNNRFLAERTGGTYSTLKVQPAELEDSGVYFCASSQRQGLDYGYTFGSGTRLTVV.

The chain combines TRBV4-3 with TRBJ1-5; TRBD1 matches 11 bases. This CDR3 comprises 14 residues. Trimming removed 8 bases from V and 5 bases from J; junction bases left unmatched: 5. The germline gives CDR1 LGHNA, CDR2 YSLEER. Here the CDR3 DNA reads TGCGCCAGCGCCCGGGACAGGGGGGATCAGCCCCAGCATTTT. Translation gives CASARDRGDQPQHF.

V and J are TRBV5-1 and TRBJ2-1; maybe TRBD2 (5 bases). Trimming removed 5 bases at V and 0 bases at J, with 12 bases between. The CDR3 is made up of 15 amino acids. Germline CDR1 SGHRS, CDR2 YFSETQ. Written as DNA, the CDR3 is TGCGCCAGCAGTCTTGACTACACCTCCTACAATGAGCAGTTCTTC. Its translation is CASSLDYTSYNEQFF.

The CDR3 nucleotides are TGTGCCAGCAGTGCCCAGGTCCGCTATGGCTACACCTTC. The encoded protein is CASSAQVRYGYTF. The chain combines TRBV7-2 with TRBJ1-2; D not certain. Between the trimmed V and J ends, which lost 6 bases and 4 bases, there was a span of 12 bases. Germline V gene data show CDR1 as SGHTA and CDR2 as FQGNSA. CDR3 length equals 13 residues.

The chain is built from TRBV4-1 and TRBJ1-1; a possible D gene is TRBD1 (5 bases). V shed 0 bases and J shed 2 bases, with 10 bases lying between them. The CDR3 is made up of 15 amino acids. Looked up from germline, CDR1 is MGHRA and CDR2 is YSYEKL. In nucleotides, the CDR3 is TGCGCCAGCAGCCAAGATCGGGGGGTCAACACTGAAGCTTTCTTT. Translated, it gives CASSQDRGVNTEAFF.

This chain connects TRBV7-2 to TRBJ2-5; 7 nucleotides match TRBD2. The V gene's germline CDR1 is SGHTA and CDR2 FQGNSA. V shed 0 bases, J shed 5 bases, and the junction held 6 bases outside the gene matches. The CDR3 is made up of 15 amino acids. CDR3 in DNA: TGTGCCAGCAGCTTAGCGCAGGGAGGGGCGGAGACCCAGTACTTC. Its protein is CASSLAQGGAETQYF.

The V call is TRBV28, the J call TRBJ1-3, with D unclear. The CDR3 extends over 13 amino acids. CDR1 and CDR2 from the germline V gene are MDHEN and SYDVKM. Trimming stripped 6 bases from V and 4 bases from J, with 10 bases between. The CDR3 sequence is CASSPANGNTIYF. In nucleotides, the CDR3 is TGTGCCAGCAGCCCAGCGAACGGAAACACCATATATTTT.

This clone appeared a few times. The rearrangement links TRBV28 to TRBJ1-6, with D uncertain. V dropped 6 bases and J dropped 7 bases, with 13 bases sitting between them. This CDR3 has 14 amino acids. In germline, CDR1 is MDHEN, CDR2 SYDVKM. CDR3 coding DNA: TGTGCCAGCAGAACGGGAGAGATAAATTCACCCCTCCACTTT. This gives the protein CASRTGEINSPLHF.

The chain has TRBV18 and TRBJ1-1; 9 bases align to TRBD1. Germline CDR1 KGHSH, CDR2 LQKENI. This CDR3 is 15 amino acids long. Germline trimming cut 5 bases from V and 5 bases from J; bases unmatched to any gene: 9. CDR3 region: CASSSPGQGSTEAFF. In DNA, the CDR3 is TGTGCCAGCTCATCCCCGGGACAGGGATCGACTGAAGCTTTCTTT. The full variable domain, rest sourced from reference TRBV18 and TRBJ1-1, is NAGVMQNPRHLVRRRGQEARLRCSPMKGHSHVYWYRQLPEEGLKFMVYLQKENIIDESGMPKERFSAEFPKEGPSILRIQQVVRGDSAAYFCASSSPGQGSTEAFFGQGTRLTVV.

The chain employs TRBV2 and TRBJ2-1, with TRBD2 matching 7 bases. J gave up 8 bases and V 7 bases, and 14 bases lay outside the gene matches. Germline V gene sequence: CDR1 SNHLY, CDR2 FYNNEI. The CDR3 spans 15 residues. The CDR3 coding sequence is TGTGCCAGCACAGGGCGAGCGGGGCCTTGGGATGAGCAGTTCTTC. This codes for CASTGRAGPWDEQFF.

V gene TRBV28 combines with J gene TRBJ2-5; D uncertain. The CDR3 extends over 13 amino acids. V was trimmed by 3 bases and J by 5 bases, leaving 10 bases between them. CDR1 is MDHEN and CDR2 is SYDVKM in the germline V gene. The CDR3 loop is CASSFLSPETQYF. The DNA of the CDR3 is TGTGCCAGCAGTTTCCTCTCTCCGGAGACCCAGTACTTC.